Following are 25 T cell receptor beta chains from one sample sequenced in a study of OX40 agonist ivuxolimab in advanced cancers. Clones were read by immunoSEQ multiplex PCR, and TCRdb kept only the in-frame ones, dropping some. The repertoire includes around 14,000 clones, roughly 77% of them detected once, and just over 35% sits in the top ten. The input for sequencing was CD4+ or CD8+ T cells sorted from blood, taken in a trial of the OX40 agonist ivuxolimab. These receptors all stem from an adult with an advanced solid tumor such as melanoma, head and neck, liver or kidney cancer.

Comments on this clone: The junction departs from the called germline gene at one end, perhaps through a read error. The gene calls are TRBV5-1 and TRBJ1-4, with 8 nucleotides matching TRBD1. CDR3 length equals 13 residues. Per germline, CDR1 SGHRS and CDR2 YFSETQ. CDR3 coding DNA: TGCGCCAGCAGCCGGACAGGGATGGTAAAAACTGTTTTT. It encodes CASSRTGMVKTVF.

This chain links TRBV6-5 with TRBJ1-5, with TRBD1 as a possible D gene (5 bases). V lost 3 bases and J 1 base, leaving 10 bases between the germline ends. The CDR3 is made up of 15 amino acids. Per germline, CDR1 MNHEY and CDR2 SVGAGI. The CDR3 protein is CASSYLGQSNQPQHF. Written as DNA, the CDR3 is TGTGCCAGCAGTTATCTGGGGCAGAGCAATCAGCCCCAGCATTTT.

The rearrangement links TRBV5-5 to TRBJ2-7, with D possibly being TRBD2 (5 bases). Germline values: CDR1 SGHKS, CDR2 YYEKEE (reference sequence). The CDR3 totals 16 residues. The V gene lost 0 bases and the J gene lost 2 bases, with 15 bases spanning the gap. The CDR3 bases are TGTGCCAGCAGCTTGGACGGGGATCCCCGAACCTACGAGCAGTACTTC. Translating it yields CASSLDGDPRTYEQYF.

V and J are TRBV9 and TRBJ2-7; 7 bases map to TRBD1. CDR1 is SGDLS and CDR2 is YYNGEE in the germline V gene. The CDR3 has 14 amino acids. V lost 4 bases, J lost 2 bases, and 6 bases stayed unmatched. CDR3 DNA: TGTGCCAGCAGCCCACCCGGGACAGCCTACGAGCAGTACTTC. Translating gives CASSPPGTAYEQYF.

The chain links TRBV5-5 to TRBJ1-4, with 7 bases fitting TRBD1. The CDR3 runs to 18 residues. CDR1 and CDR2 from the germline V gene are SGHKS and YYEKEE (reference sequence). Germline trimming cut 4 bases from V and 0 bases from J; bases unmatched to any gene: 12. CDR3 region: CASSEGTALFATNEKLFF. DNA for the CDR3: TGTGCCAGCAGCGAAGGGACAGCTTTGTTTGCAACTAATGAAAAACTGTTTTTT.

This clone was counted once. The gene calls are TRBV29-1 and TRBJ1-1; possibly TRBD1 for D (5 bases). CDR1 and CDR2 (germline): SQVTM, ANQGSEA. V shed 0 bases and J shed 6 bases, with 11 bases lying between them. This CDR3 has 13 residues. CDR3 sequence: CSVEEDGAAEAFF. As DNA, the CDR3 is TGCAGCGTTGAAGAAGACGGGGCCGCTGAAGCTTTCTTT.

The V gene is TRBV19, the J gene TRBJ1-2, with D unclear. Trimming removed 3 bases at V and 8 bases at J, with 13 bases between. Germline V gives CDR1 LNHDA, CDR2 SQIVND (reference sequence). The CDR3 runs 13 residues. DNA for the CDR3: TGTGCCAGTAGTATTGGCAGGAACAGCGGCTACACCTTC. It is translated as CASSIGRNSGYTF. Variable domain in full (rest from reference TRBV19 and TRBJ1-2): DGGITQSPKYLFRKEGQNVTLSCEQNLNHDAMYWYRQDPGQGLRLIYYSQIVNDFQKGDIAEGYSVSREKKESFPLTVTSAQKNPTAFYLCASSIGRNSGYTFGSGTRLTVV.

This clone was seen a handful of times. V is TRBV28 and J is TRBJ1-2; D may be TRBD1 (6 bases). With 4 bases removed from V and 4 bases from J, the gap between germline ends came to 10 bases. Germline-derived CDR1 and CDR2 are MDHEN and SYDVKM. This CDR3 contains 13 residues. The CDR3 DNA reads as TGTGCCAGCAGTTCGGACAGCCTCTATGGCTACACCTTC. This sequence encodes CASSSDSLYGYTF.

The V call is TRBV11-1, the J call TRBJ2-5; the match to TRBD2 covers 15 bases. Trimming removed 3 bases from V and 4 bases from J; junction bases left unmatched: 0. Germline-derived CDR1 and CDR2 are SGHAT and FQDESV (reference sequence). The CDR3 spans 15 residues. The CDR3 nucleotides are TGTGCCAGCAGCTTGGGACTAGCGGGAGGAGAGACCCAGTACTTC. This gives the protein CASSLGLAGGETQYF.

This chain uses TRBV6-6 with TRBJ1-5, with unresolved D. The CDR3 contains 15 residues. The germline CDR1 and CDR2 sequences are MNHNY and SVGAGI (reference sequence). The germline V and J ends were trimmed by 0 bases and 5 bases, with 11 bases remaining between them. CDR3 amino acids: CASSYSSGEDQPQHF. CDR3 DNA: TGTGCCAGCAGTTACTCTTCCGGGGAGGATCAGCCCCAGCATTTT.

The chain has TRBV4-2 and TRBJ2-7, with D hard to call. This CDR3 is 15 amino acids long. Trimming took 7 bases from V and 2 from J, leaving 18 bases between them. Germline V gives CDR1 LGHNA, CDR2 YNFKEQ. CDR3 coding DNA: TGTGCCAGCACCCCAACGTCCCGGAGCACCTACGAGCAGTACTTC. As protein: CASTPTSRSTYEQYF.

The rearrangement uses TRBV4-1 and TRBJ1-1; D remains ambiguous. Germline CDR1 MGHRA, CDR2 YSYEKL. The CDR3 loop spans 13 amino acids. V shed 4 bases and J shed 0 bases, with 6 bases lying between them. This CDR3 is CASSPRMNTEAFF. As DNA, the CDR3 is TGCGCCAGCAGCCCGAGAATGAACACTGAAGCTTTCTTT.

The chain uses TRBV19 and TRBJ2-3; 7 bases are shared with TRBD2. The CDR3 is made up of 15 amino acids. Germline CDR1 reads LNHDA; CDR2 reads SQIVND (reference sequence). V was pared by 6 bases and J by 4 bases, with 10 bases of the junction left unmatched. The CDR3 DNA is TGTGCCAGTAGCACTAGCGACATGTTCTCAGATACGCAGTATTTT. This encodes CASSTSDMFSDTQYF.

CDR3 nucleotides: TGTGCCAGCAGCACTCAGGGTTACTCCTACGAGCAGTACTTC. Encoded protein: CASSTQGYSYEQYF. This chain joins TRBV5-6 and TRBJ2-7; D is possibly TRBD1 (5 bases). The CDR3 length is 14 residues. V dropped 4 bases and J dropped 0 bases, with 11 bases sitting between them. CDR1 and CDR2 from the germline V gene are SGHDT and YYEEEE.

J is TRBJ1-4 and V is TRBV11-2; TRBD1 might be the D (6 bases). The CDR3 runs to 13 residues. Germline values: CDR1 SGHAT, CDR2 FQNNGV. V dropped 2 bases and J dropped 11 bases, with 12 bases sitting between them. CDR3 sequence reads: CASSLREDSKLFF. Written as DNA, the CDR3 is TGTGCCAGCAGCTTAAGGGAGGACAGTAAACTGTTTTTT.

The chain recombines TRBV15 with TRBJ2-1; the match to TRBD2 covers 8 bases. V lost 5 bases and J lost 3; bases outside the gene matches: 9. CDR1 LNHNV and CDR2 YYDKDF come from the germline V gene (reference sequence). The CDR3 sequence is 16 residues long. The CDR3 nucleotides read TGTGCCACCAGCGGACTATCTAGCGGGTTCTACAATGAGCAGTTCTTC. Its translation is CATSGLSSGFYNEQFF.

The genes are TRBV7-9 and TRBJ2-3; D is ambiguous. Trimming removed 2 bases at V and 3 bases at J, with 12 bases between. Germline V gene data show CDR1 as SEHNR and CDR2 as FQNEAQ (reference sequence). This CDR3 has 15 amino acids. CDR3 DNA sequence: TGTGCCAGCAGCTTACCCGGAGTTGGAACAGATACGCAGTATTTT. It codes for CASSLPGVGTDTQYF.

This clone was counted between two and nine times. This rearrangement joins TRBV30 to TRBJ1-2; 10 nucleotides agree with TRBD1. The junction had 7 bases not matched to a gene; V was cut back by 2 bases and J by 7 bases. Germline CDR1 is GTSNPN and CDR2 is SVGIG (reference sequence). CDR3 length: 14 residues. CDR3 sequence reads: CAWSPGQGIVGYTF. In DNA, the CDR3 is TGTGCCTGGAGTCCGGGACAGGGGATCGTTGGCTACACCTTC.

The chain recombines TRBV7-9 with TRBJ2-1, with a tentative D call TRBD1 (8 bases). The CDR3 runs 16 residues. With 5 bases removed from V and 4 bases from J, the gap between germline ends came to 18 bases. Germline V gene lookup returns CDR1 SEHNR and CDR2 FQNEAQ (reference sequence). CDR3 residues: CASSPTGGARYNEQFF. The DNA for the CDR3 is TGTGCCAGCAGCCCCACAGGGGGGGCCCGGTACAATGAGCAGTTCTTC. Using reference TRBV7-9 and TRBJ2-1 for the parts outside the CDR3, the full variable domain is DTGVSQNPRHKITKRGQNVTFRCDPISEHNRLYWYRQTLGQGPEFLTYFQNEAQLEKSRLLSDRFSAERPKGSFSTLEIQRTEQGDSAMYLCASSPTGGARYNEQFFGPGTRLTVL.

The chain joins TRBV19 to TRBJ1-2, with no clear D. Trimming pared 4 bases from V and 8 bases from J, leaving 11 bases between. This CDR3 region has 12 residues. Germline lookup yields CDR1 LNHDA and CDR2 SQIVND (reference sequence). The CDR3: CASSTPFRGYTF. CDR3 bases: TGTGCCAGTAGTACTCCCTTCAGGGGCTACACCTTC.

The chain employs TRBV2 and TRBJ2-7; no reliable D call. CDR3 length: 11 residues. The germline gives CDR1 SNHLY, CDR2 FYNNEI. V lost 10 bases and J 7 bases, leaving 14 bases between the germline ends. CDR3 sequence: CAILTDREQYF. The CDR3 bases are TGTGCCATACTCACGGATAGGGAGCAGTACTTC. Variable domain in full (rest from reference TRBV2 and TRBJ2-7): EPEVTQTPSHQVTQMGQEVILRCVPISNHLYFYWYRQILGQKVEFLVSFYNNEISEKSEIFDDQFSVERPDGSNFTLKIRSTKLEDSAMYFCAILTDREQYFGPGTRLTVT.

This chain connects TRBV10-1 to TRBJ2-1; D is possibly TRBD2 (6 bases). V was cut by 4 bases and J by 8 bases, with 18 bases left in between. CDR1 is WNHNN and CDR2 is SYGVQD in the germline V gene (reference sequence). There are 15 residues in the CDR3. CDR3 loop: CASSVGYGSHDEQFF. Written as DNA, the CDR3 is TGCGCCAGCAGTGTGGGTTACGGGAGCCACGATGAGCAGTTCTTC.

This rearrangement joins TRBV28 to TRBJ2-3, with no clear D. V was clipped by 4 bases and J by 0 bases, with 2 bases between them. Germline V gives CDR1 MDHEN, CDR2 SYDVKM. CDR3 size: 12 residues. The DNA of the CDR3 is TGTGCCAGCAGTTATAGCACAGATACGCAGTATTTT. This encodes CASSYSTDTQYF. Based on the CDR3 plus reference TRBV28 and TRBJ2-3, the full variable domain is DVKVTQSSRYLVKRTGEKVFLECVQDMDHENMFWYRQDPGLGLRLIYFSYDVKMKEKGDIPEGYSVSREKKERFSLILESASTNQTSMYLCASSYSTDTQYFGPGTRLTVL.

This chain's CDR3 is CASSAPEGGQPEAFF. CDR3 coding DNA: TGTGCCAGCTCCGCCCCCGAAGGCGGCCAGCCTGAAGCTTTCTTT. V is TRBV18 and J is TRBJ1-1; D not certain. CDR1 and CDR2 from the germline V gene are KGHSH and LQKENI. The CDR3 is 15 residues long. V lost 6 bases and J lost 6, with 20 bases in between.

V is TRBV4-1 and J is TRBJ2-1; possible D gene TRBD1, 6 bases. Germline V gives CDR1 MGHRA, CDR2 YSYEKL. The length of the CDR3 is 16 residues. Trimming left V 0 bases short and J 8 bases short, with 17 bases between. The CDR3 coding sequence is TGCGCCAGCAGCCAAGATCAGCCGGGACAAGGCTATGAGCAGTTCTTC. Its translation: CASSQDQPGQGYEQFF.